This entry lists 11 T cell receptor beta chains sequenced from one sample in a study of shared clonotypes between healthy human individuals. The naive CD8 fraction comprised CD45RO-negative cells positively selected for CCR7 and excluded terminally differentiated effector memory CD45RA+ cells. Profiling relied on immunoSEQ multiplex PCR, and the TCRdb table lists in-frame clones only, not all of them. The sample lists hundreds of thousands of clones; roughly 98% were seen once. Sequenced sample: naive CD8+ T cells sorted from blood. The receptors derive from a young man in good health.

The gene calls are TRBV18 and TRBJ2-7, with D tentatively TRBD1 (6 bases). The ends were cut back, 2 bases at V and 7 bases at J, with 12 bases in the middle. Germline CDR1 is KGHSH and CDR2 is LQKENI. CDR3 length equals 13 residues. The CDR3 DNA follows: TGTGCCAGCTCACCAAGATCAGGGGTAGAGCAGTACTTC. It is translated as CASSPRSGVEQYF.

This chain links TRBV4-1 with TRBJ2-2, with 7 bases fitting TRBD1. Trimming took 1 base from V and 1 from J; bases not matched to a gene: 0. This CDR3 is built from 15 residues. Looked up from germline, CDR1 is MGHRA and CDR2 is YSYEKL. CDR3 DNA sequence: TGCGCCAGCAGCCAAGGGACAGGGAACACCGGGGAGCTGTTTTTT. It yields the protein CASSQGTGNTGELFF.

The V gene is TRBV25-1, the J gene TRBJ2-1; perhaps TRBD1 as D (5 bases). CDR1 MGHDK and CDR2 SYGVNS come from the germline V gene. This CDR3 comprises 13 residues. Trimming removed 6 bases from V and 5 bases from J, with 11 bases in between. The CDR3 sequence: CASRSGIHNEQFF. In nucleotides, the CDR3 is TGTGCCAGCAGGTCAGGGATACACAATGAGCAGTTCTTC.

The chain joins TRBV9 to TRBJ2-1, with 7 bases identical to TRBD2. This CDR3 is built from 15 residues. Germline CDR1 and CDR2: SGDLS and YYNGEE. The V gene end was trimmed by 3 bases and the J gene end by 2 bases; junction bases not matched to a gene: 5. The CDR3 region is CASSGRLATYNEQFF. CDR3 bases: TGTGCCAGCAGCGGTCGACTAGCCACCTACAATGAGCAGTTCTTC.

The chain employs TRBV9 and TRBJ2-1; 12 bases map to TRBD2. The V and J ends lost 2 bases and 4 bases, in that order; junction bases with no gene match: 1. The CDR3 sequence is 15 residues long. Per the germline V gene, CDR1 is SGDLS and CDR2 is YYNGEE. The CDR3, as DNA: TGTGCCAGCAGCGTCCTAGCGGGAGGGTACAATGAGCAGTTCTTC. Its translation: CASSVLAGGYNEQFF.

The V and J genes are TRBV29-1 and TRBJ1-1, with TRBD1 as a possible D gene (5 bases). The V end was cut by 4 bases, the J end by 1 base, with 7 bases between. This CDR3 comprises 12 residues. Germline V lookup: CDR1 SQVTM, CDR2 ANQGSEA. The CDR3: CSVAGKNTEAFF. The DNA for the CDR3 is TGCAGCGTTGCAGGGAAGAACACTGAAGCTTTCTTT.

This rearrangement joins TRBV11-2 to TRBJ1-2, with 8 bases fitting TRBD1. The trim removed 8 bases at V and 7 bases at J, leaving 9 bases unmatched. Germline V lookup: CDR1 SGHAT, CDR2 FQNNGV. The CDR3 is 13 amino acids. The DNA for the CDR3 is TGTGCCAGCGATGACAGGGGTTTATTTGGCTACACCTTC. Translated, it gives CASDDRGLFGYTF.

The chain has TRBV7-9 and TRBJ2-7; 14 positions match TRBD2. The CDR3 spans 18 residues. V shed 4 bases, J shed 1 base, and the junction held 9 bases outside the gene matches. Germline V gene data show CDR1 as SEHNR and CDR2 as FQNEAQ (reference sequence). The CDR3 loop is CASSSPGTSGRPSYEQYF. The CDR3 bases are TGTGCCAGCAGCTCACCCGGGACTAGCGGGAGACCATCCTACGAGCAGTACTTC.

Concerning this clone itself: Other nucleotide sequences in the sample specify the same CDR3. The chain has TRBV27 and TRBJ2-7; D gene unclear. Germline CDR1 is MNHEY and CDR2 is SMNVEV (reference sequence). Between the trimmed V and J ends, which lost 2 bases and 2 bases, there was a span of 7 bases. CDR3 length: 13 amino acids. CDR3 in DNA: TGTGCCAGCAGTTTAACGGTTGCCTACGAGCAGTACTTC. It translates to CASSLTVAYEQYF.

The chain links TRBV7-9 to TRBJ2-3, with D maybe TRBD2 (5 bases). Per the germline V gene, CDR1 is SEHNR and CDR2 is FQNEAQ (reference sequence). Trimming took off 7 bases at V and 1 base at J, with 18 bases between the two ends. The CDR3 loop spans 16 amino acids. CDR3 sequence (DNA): TGTGCCAGCACCCCCAGCCGGGATCACCGCACAGATACGCAGTATTTT. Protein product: CASTPSRDHRTDTQYF.

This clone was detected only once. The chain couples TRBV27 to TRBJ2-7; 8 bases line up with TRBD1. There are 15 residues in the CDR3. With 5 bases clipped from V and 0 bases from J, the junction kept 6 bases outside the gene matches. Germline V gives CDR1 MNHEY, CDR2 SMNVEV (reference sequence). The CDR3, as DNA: TGTGCCAGCAGTCCTCGGGACAGGAGCTCCTACGAGCAGTACTTC. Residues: CASSPRDRSSYEQYF.